The present T cell receptor (beta chain) was sequenced within a study of siplizumab effects on memory and regulatory T cells. Whole-study findings and limits: Siplizumab significantly reduced alloreactive sequences traceable to unstimulated CD4+ memory cells. Naive T cells appeared more varied than memory cells and looked like key alloresponse contributors. Unstimulated subsets were the mapping target of only a minor fraction of alloreactive clones.

Assay used: immunoSEQ multiplex PCR; TCRdb lists only in-frame clones, some missing. The repertoire holds some 75,000 clones, with roughly 93% as singletons. Notes on this clone: Antigen: not known.

Material for sequencing was CD8+ T cells sorted from blood. This TCR was sampled from a human donor in good health.

Here the CDR3 DNA reads TGTGCCAGCAGTTTATATCCCGGGACAGGGGGAGGCTACACCTTC. Protein: CASSLYPGTGGGYTF. The chain combines TRBV27 with TRBJ1-2; 11 bases map to TRBD1. Germline assignment: CDR1 MNHEY and CDR2 SMNVEV (reference sequence). V shed 1 base, J shed 8 bases, and the junction held 6 bases outside the gene matches. There are 15 residues in the CDR3.